The T cell receptor (beta chain) described here comes from a study of identical twins. Findings and limits, study-wide: Abundant cord blood beta clonotypes carried fewer insertions; memory repertoires showed none.

Template switching supplied a universal primer site; unique molecular identifiers were carried on the cDNA. TCRdb re-analysed the 5' RACE reads in MiXCR, keeping a single row per CDR3 protein. This table has 1,800,000 or so distinct CDR3 sequences, around 33% appearing once. The V gene lost 8 bases and the J gene lost 9 bases, with 23 bases spanning the gap. The CDR3 extends over 15 amino acids. Germline CDR1 SGHTA, CDR2 FQGNSA. Concerning this clonotype itself: Its antigen is unidentified.

The sample taken for sequencing was cord blood. This chain uses TRBV7-2 with TRBJ2-1, with a possible D match to TRBD2 (6 bases). The receptor comes from a newborn girl in good health. The CDR3 spells CASGQAGLGRGEQFF. The CDR3 DNA reads TGTGCCAGCGGGCAGGCGGGGCTCGGGCGCGGTGAGCAGTTCTTC.